The next 25 T cell receptor beta chains were all read from a single sample in a study of cytotoxic CD8 clonotypes in ibrutinib-treated CLL. Libraries were prepared by immunoSEQ multiplex PCR; TCRdb keeps only in-frame clonotypes and omits some of them. Among more than 200,000 clones listed, 60% to 80% were seen once. The sequenced sample was PBMCs, obtained after 12 months of ibrutinib treatment. These receptors all stem from a human donor with chronic lymphocytic leukemia.

The DNA for the CDR3 is TGTGCCAGCAGTCGGACAGTAAACTATGGCTACACCTTC. Amino acids: CASSRTVNYGYTF. The chain couples TRBV6-5 to TRBJ1-2; maybe TRBD1 (6 bases). The CDR3 extends over 13 amino acids. Trimming cost V 5 bases and J 2 bases, with 9 bases left between them. In germline, CDR1 is MNHEY, CDR2 SVGAGI.

In this sample, this clone turned up once. Written as DNA, the CDR3 is TGTGCCAGCAGCGTAGGGGACCGCGTAACTGAGCAGTTCTTC. This sequence encodes CASSVGDRVTEQFF. The chain uses TRBV9 and TRBJ2-1; TRBD1 or TRBD2 may be the D gene (5 bases each). This CDR3 has 14 residues. The V gene's germline CDR1 is SGDLS and CDR2 YYNGEE. The V gene lost 0 bases and the J gene lost 9 bases, with 13 bases spanning the gap.

The V gene is TRBV7-2, the J gene TRBJ2-1; D remains unclear. V was cut by 3 bases and J by 1 base, with 7 bases left in between. Per the germline V gene, CDR1 is SGHTA and CDR2 is FQGNSA. This CDR3 comprises 14 residues. The CDR3 region is CASSFDRSYNEQFF. The CDR3 bases are TGTGCCAGCAGCTTTGACCGTTCCTACAATGAGCAGTTCTTC. The variable domain in full, completed from reference TRBV7-2 and TRBJ2-1, reads GAGVSQSPSNKVTEKGKDVELRCDPISGHTALYWYRQSLGQGLEFLIYFQGNSAPDKSGLPSDRFSAERTGGSVSTLTIQRTQQEDSAVYLCASSFDRSYNEQFFGPGTRLTVL.

This sequence joins TRBV2 and TRBJ2-6; D gene uncertain. V lost 11 bases and J 0 bases, leaving 14 bases between the germline ends. The CDR3 has 15 amino acids. Per germline, CDR1 SNHLY and CDR2 FYNNEI. The CDR3 loop reads CAPKVRYSGANVLTF. The CDR3 coding sequence is TGTGCCCCAAAGGTCAGGTACTCTGGGGCCAACGTCCTGACTTTC.

V gene TRBV2 combines with J gene TRBJ2-3; 11 bases fit TRBD2. V gave up 4 bases and J gave up 2 bases; unmatched junction bases: 5. From germline, CDR1 is SNHLY and CDR2 FYNNEI. The CDR3 has 16 residues. CDR3 DNA: TGTGCCAGCAGTGTTACTAGCGGGAGTACCACAGATACGCAGTATTTT. It codes for CASSVTSGSTTDTQYF.

This chain joins TRBV25-1 and TRBJ2-5; D is undetermined. Trimming took 5 bases from V and 1 from J, leaving 11 bases between them. In germline, CDR1 is MGHDK, CDR2 SYGVNS. This CDR3 region has 14 residues. The CDR3 DNA reads as TGTGCCAGCAGTCCGTTTGGATCCCAAGAGACCCAGTACTTC. Its protein is CASSPFGSQETQYF.

The chain links TRBV2 to TRBJ2-5, with D uncertain. Trimming removed 6 bases from V and 1 base from J, with 15 bases in between. There are 15 residues in the CDR3. Germline loops: CDR1 SNHLY, CDR2 FYNNEI. CDR3 sequence: CASRSSSQTQETQYF. The CDR3 coding sequence is TGTGCCAGCAGGTCGAGCAGCCAGACCCAAGAGACCCAGTACTTC.

The rearrangement uses TRBV5-6 and TRBJ2-1, with no clear D. Trimming took off 0 bases at V and 1 base at J, with 5 bases between the two ends. This CDR3 comprises 14 residues. The germline V gene has CDR1 SGHDT and CDR2 YYEEEE. This CDR3 is CASSLGQSYNEQFF. As DNA, the CDR3 is TGTGCCAGCAGCTTGGGGCAGTCCTACAATGAGCAGTTCTTC.

This clone was observed a handful of times. The CDR3 region has the DNA TGCGCCAGCAGCGAGGGACAGGGAAGAGAAAAACTGTTTTTT. It specifies CASSEGQGREKLFF. This sequence joins TRBV5-1 and TRBJ1-4; 9 bases are a match to TRBD1. Looked up from germline, CDR1 is SGHRS and CDR2 is YFSETQ. The CDR3 has 14 amino acids. The trim removed 4 bases at V and 8 bases at J, leaving 6 bases unmatched.

V and J are TRBV5-1 and TRBJ2-3, with D tentatively TRBD2 (5 bases). Germline CDR1 is SGHRS and CDR2 is YFSETQ. Trimming removed 1 base at V and 2 bases at J, with 17 bases between. This CDR3 is 17 amino acids long. DNA of the CDR3: TGCGCCAGCAGCTTGTTAGCCCCGGGGTGGGACACAGATACGCAGTATTTT. It is translated as CASSLLAPGWDTDTQYF.

The rearrangement joins TRBV13 to TRBJ1-1; D perhaps matches TRBD1 (5 bases). CDR1 and CDR2 (germline): PRHDT, FYEKMQ (reference sequence). The V end lost 3 bases, the J end lost 3 bases, and 20 bases lay between the germline ends. The CDR3 has 17 amino acids. The CDR3 DNA follows: TGTGCCAGCAGCTTCGGACAACCGGGCCCGGGGGACACTGAAGCTTTCTTT. Protein sequence: CASSFGQPGPGDTEAFF.

The chain links TRBV7-9 to TRBJ1-1; D remains unclear. V gave up 2 bases and J gave up 8 bases, with 6 bases separating them. This CDR3 is 11 amino acids long. Germline-derived CDR1 and CDR2 are SEHNR and FQNEAQ (reference sequence). For the CDR3, the DNA is TGTGCCAGCAGCTTACTAATGGAAGCTTTCTTT. The encoded protein is CASSLLMEAFF.

This clone was detected once. The chain is built from TRBV7-6 and TRBJ1-4, with D uncertain. The CDR3 spans 15 residues. The V gene's germline CDR1 is SGHVS and CDR2 FNYEAQ. V was cut by 1 base and J by 1 base, with 7 bases left in between. The DNA for the CDR3 is TGTGCCAGCAGCTTAGGGGCCGTAACTAATGAAAAACTGTTTTTT. It translates to CASSLGAVTNEKLFF.

The rearrangement uses TRBV28 and TRBJ1-1; D ambiguous. V lost 2 bases and J lost 1, with 5 bases in between. This CDR3 has 13 amino acids. Germline V gives CDR1 MDHEN, CDR2 SYDVKM. CDR3 nucleotides: TGTGCCAGCAGTTTAGTGGCGAACACTGAAGCTTTCTTT. It translates to CASSLVANTEAFF.

The V and J genes are TRBV28 and TRBJ1-5, with D unclear. The CDR3 length is 12 residues. V gave up 6 bases and J gave up 4 bases, with 7 bases separating them. Germline-derived CDR1 and CDR2 are MDHEN and SYDVKM. CDR3 DNA: TGTGCCAGCAGCCTAACAAATCAGCCCCAGCATTTT. It yields the protein CASSLTNQPQHF.

This clone was seen a handful of times. The chain carries TRBV25-1 and TRBJ1-2, with TRBD1 matching 7 bases. From germline, CDR1 is MGHDK and CDR2 SYGVNS. The CDR3 is made up of 13 amino acids. J was trimmed by 7 bases and V by 6 bases; bases with no gene match: 8. The CDR3 DNA follows: TGTGCCAGCAGCGACCGGGACAGAGGTGGCTACACCTTC. Translating gives CASSDRDRGGYTF.

This clone has only one observation. The V gene is TRBV10-3, the J gene TRBJ2-1, with unresolved D. Germline lookup yields CDR1 ENHRY and CDR2 SYGVKD. The CDR3 totals 13 residues. Trimming stripped 8 bases from V and 1 base from J, with 9 bases between. The DNA for the CDR3 is TGTGCCATCGGGGTGGTGTCCTACAATGAGCAGTTCTTC. Its translation is CAIGVVSYNEQFF.

This clone was seen once. The rearrangement links TRBV19 to TRBJ2-2, with 8 positions matching TRBD2. Germline CDR1 reads LNHDA; CDR2 reads SQIVND (reference sequence). Germline trimming cut 7 bases from V and 6 bases from J; bases unmatched to any gene: 7. The CDR3 is 14 amino acids. This chain's CDR3 is CASNPGRASGELFF. DNA for the CDR3: TGTGCCAGTAACCCCGGGAGGGCTTCCGGGGAGCTGTTTTTT.

This chain joins TRBV29-1 and TRBJ2-7, with 10 bases matching TRBD1. The ends lost 5 bases at V and 2 bases at J; junction bases unmatched: 3. Germline V lookup: CDR1 SQVTM, CDR2 ANQGSEA. The CDR3 has 13 residues. Here the CDR3 reads CSVRGTGAYEQYF. The DNA for the CDR3 is TGCAGCGTTCGCGGGACAGGGGCCTACGAGCAGTACTTC.

The chain links TRBV5-6 to TRBJ1-1, with 8 bases that match TRBD1. The CDR3 runs to 12 residues. Trimming removed 4 bases from V and 11 bases from J; junction bases left unmatched: 7. Germline-derived CDR1 and CDR2 are SGHDT and YYEEEE. DNA of the CDR3: TGTGCCAGCAGCCGGGACAGGATAATGGCTTTCTTT. It specifies CASSRDRIMAFF.

This rearrangement joins TRBV28 to TRBJ1-5, with 9 bases identical to TRBD1. The ends lost 3 bases at V and 3 bases at J; junction bases unmatched: 3. Germline V gene data show CDR1 as MDHEN and CDR2 as SYDVKM. This CDR3 is built from 15 residues. CDR3 loop: CASSFRQGDNQPQHF. CDR3 in DNA: TGTGCCAGCAGTTTCCGACAGGGGGACAATCAGCCCCAGCATTTT. The entire variable domain, with the rest obtained from reference TRBV28 and TRBJ1-5, is as follows: DVKVTQSSRYLVKRTGEKVFLECVQDMDHENMFWYRQDPGLGLRLIYFSYDVKMKEKGDIPEGYSVSREKKERFSLILESASTNQTSMYLCASSFRQGDNQPQHFGDGTRLSIL.

This rearrangement joins TRBV6-5 to TRBJ1-3; 11 bases agree with TRBD1. This CDR3 has 16 residues. J was trimmed by 0 bases and V by 2 bases; bases with no gene match: 0. Germline values: CDR1 MNHEY, CDR2 SVGAGI. Here the CDR3 reads CASSYGTGGSGNTIYF. CDR3 coding DNA: TGTGCCAGCAGTTACGGGACAGGGGGCTCTGGAAACACCATATATTTT.

The rearrangement joins TRBV5-1 to TRBJ2-5; D possibly corresponds to TRBD2 (5 bases). CDR3 length equals 11 residues. The V and J ends lost 6 bases and 5 bases respectively, with 8 bases between them. Germline CDR1 reads SGHRS; CDR2 reads YFSETQ. The CDR3 loop reads CASKAGETQYF. CDR3 in DNA: TGCGCCAGCAAGGCGGGTGAGACCCAGTACTTC. Filled out from reference TRBV5-1 and TRBJ2-5, the complete variable domain reads KAGVTQTPRYLIKTRGQQVTLSCSPISGHRSVSWYQQTPGQGLQFLFEYFSETQRNKGNFPGRFSGRQFSNSRSEMNVSTLELGDSALYLCASKAGETQYFGPGTRLLVL.

The chain couples TRBV10-1 to TRBJ2-5; 8 nucleotides match TRBD1. Trimming removed 8 bases from V and 5 bases from J; junction bases left unmatched: 4. Germline CDR1 reads WNHNN; CDR2 reads SYGVQD (reference sequence). CDR3 length: 12 amino acids. CDR3 nucleotide sequence: TGCGCCAGCTCGGACAGGGCTGAGACCCAGTACTTC. It yields the protein CASSDRAETQYF.

This chain joins TRBV2 and TRBJ1-4; 8 bases match TRBD1. V lost 9 bases to trimming and J lost 8 bases; unmatched junction nucleotides: 11. The germline gives CDR1 SNHLY, CDR2 FYNNEI. The CDR3 length is 14 residues. The CDR3 coding sequence is TGTGCCAGGGGAGATTCCAGACAGGGGGAAAAACTGTTTTTT. This encodes CARGDSRQGEKLFF.